This T cell receptor (beta chain) was identified in a study of T cell responses to AZD1222 COVID-19 vaccine. About the study: Doses given second, at about 4 or about 12 weeks, were pooled.

This clone has only one observation. Its antigen is unknown. The junction and the germline gene differ at one end; a read error may be behind it. The assay was immunoSEQ multiplex PCR, and TCRdb's table has in-frame clones only and misses some. The table records 100,000 or so clones, about 94% of them present only once. The study's findings and limits: Spike-wide coverage was observed for vaccine-associated CD4 TCRs, with dominant responses at 160-218 and 743-854.

CDR1 is SNHLY, CDR2 FYNNEI, per germline. This CDR3 is built from 16 residues. The material sequenced was peripheral blood, taken on day 0 of AZD1222 vaccination. The rearrangement links TRBV2 to TRBJ2-2; TRBD2 matches 11 bases. The TCR originated in an adult in good health. The CDR3 spells CARRDIAGGDTGELFF. The CDR3 nucleotides read TGTGCCCGCAGAGACATAGCGGGGGGGGACACCGGGGAGCTGTTTTTT.